This T cell receptor (beta chain) was retrieved from a study of cytomegalovirus exposure and HLA in healthy donors. On the study more broadly: The 100 to 150 validation repertoires were reported in a later analysis to have been generated on the same platform as the approximately 700 first-cohort repertoires.

Concerning this clone itself: Its matching antigen is unknown.

Study-wide results and caveats: It was confirmed in vitro that three of the CMV-associated chains were specific for CMV antigens.

The germline CDR1 and CDR2 sequences are MNHNS and SASEGT. This CDR3 is built from 14 residues. With 7 bases removed from V and 2 bases from J, the gap between germline ends came to 12 bases. The data were produced by immunoSEQ multiplex PCR, yet TCRdb's version contains in-frame clones alone and is incomplete. The sample yields about 63,000 clones, 89% seen once. J is TRBJ2-1 and V is TRBV6-1, with D possibly TRBD2 on 5 matching bases. The sequence was collected from a woman aged 18-29 years in good health and CMV-seronegative. Material: PBMCs. CDR3 bases: TGTGCCAGCACTGGCGGGTTTACCTACAATGAGCAGTTCTTC. It is translated as CASTGGFTYNEQFF.